This T cell receptor beta chain was sequenced during a study of T cell repertoires in cytomegalovirus infection. For the study at large: Indications of both CMV infection and matching HLA type were provided by public TCR beta signatures.

Only a few counts were recorded for this clonotype. The antigen remains unidentified. TCRdb re-analysed the reads in MiXCR, keeping a single row per CDR3 protein. The table shows about 830,000 distinct CDR3 sequences, with around a third occurring only once. Germline CDR1 and CDR2: MDHEN and SYDVKM. The V segment lost 6 bases and the J segment 1 base; nucleotides outside the gene matches: 9. This CDR3 spans 16 amino acids. The chain is built from TRBV28 and TRBJ2-1; 7 nucleotides match TRBD1. Sample: cultured CD8+ T cells from PBMCs, taken from culture after CMV antigen stimulation. This TCR was recovered from a human donor in good health (CMV status not recorded). Some clones in this sample may be carry-over from other donors' samples. Written as DNA, the CDR3 is TGTGCCAGCAGACAGAGGGGGCCGGGTTCCTACAATGAGCAGTTCTTC. Translation: CASRQRGPGSYNEQFF.